The present entry profiles one T cell receptor (beta chain) with its context. Its target is not known. Libraries of naive CD8 T cells were made from roughly 18,000 to 920,000 sorted cells. They used 10%, 30% or 50% RNA. Naive CD8 T cells underwent sorting with the CD8+CD4-CCR7+CD45RA+ definition. This CDR3 is 16 amino acids long. Trimming cost V 5 bases and J 5 bases, with 21 bases left between them. Germline values: CDR1 LNHDA, CDR2 SQIVND (reference sequence). This record belongs to a study of molecular identifiers for immune sequencing clone quantification. Study conclusions and caveats: Clonotypes surpassing 20 RNA copies contained over 99% of effector molecules, versus under 1% in naive cells.

Bulk libraries came from a prior protocol with listed TCR primers. TCRdb used MiXCR to reprocess the PCR reads, holding one entry per CDR3 protein. Of about 500,000 distinct CDR3 sequences in the sample, about 25% were seen once. This rearrangement joins TRBV19 to TRBJ2-5; D may be TRBD2 (6 bases). The sequencing sample was made of naive CD8+ T cells from blood, with Jurkat cell RNA spiked in. Described subset: FACS-sorted CD8+CD4-CCR7+CD45RA+ naive T cells. The TCR was taken from a human donor in good health. Some libraries in this study had Jurkat cell RNA spiked in. The CDR3 DNA follows: TGTGCCAGTAGTCTGAGTACCCGGGCTAGCGCGGAGACCCAGTACTTC. Its translation: CASSLSTRASAETQYF. The full variable domain, rest sourced from reference TRBV19 and TRBJ2-5, is DGGITQSPKYLFRKEGQNVTLSCEQNLNHDAMYWYRQDPGQGLRLIYYSQIVNDFQKGDIAEGYSVSREKKESFPLTVTSAQKNPTAFYLCASSLSTRASAETQYFGPGTRLLVL.